These 11 T cell receptor beta chains were all obtained from the same sample, sequenced in a study of blood T cell repertoires in COVID-19. Profiled with immunoSEQ multiplex PCR; TCRdb holds only in-frame clones, not every one. Here the sample spans about 99,000 clones, 80% to 90% being singletons. Sequenced material: peripheral blood. The receptors were gathered from a man in his fifties or sixties with acute or convalescent COVID-19.

The chain has TRBV3-1 (or the pseudogene TRBV3-2) and TRBJ2-6; no firm D call. V was pared by 4 bases and J by 4 bases, with 5 bases between. Germline V CDR1 and CDR2: LGHDT, YNNKEL (reference sequence). The CDR3 contains 13 residues. CDR3: CASSLQGANVLTF. The CDR3 coding sequence is TGTGCCAGCAGCCTTCAGGGGGCCAACGTCCTGACTTTC.

This sequence joins TRBV5-5 and TRBJ1-5, with D uncertain. This CDR3 is built from 17 residues. Germline V gives CDR1 SGHKS, CDR2 YYEKEE (reference sequence). Trimming took off 4 bases at V and 0 bases at J, with 17 bases between the two ends. CDR3 coding DNA: TGTGCCAGCAGCGGCGTCGGGTCGGAACATAGCAATCAGCCCCAGCATTTT. This codes for CASSGVGSEHSNQPQHF.

The gene calls are TRBV3-1 (or the pseudogene TRBV3-2) and TRBJ2-2; TRBD2 matches 7 bases. Looked up from germline, CDR1 is LGHDT and CDR2 is YNNKEL (reference sequence). With V trimmed by 4 bases and J by 4 bases, 9 bases remained unmatched. CDR3 length equals 16 residues. CDR3 DNA: TGTGCCAGCAGCCTGGTGGGCGGGAGACTCACCGGGGAGCTGTTTTTT. Protein product: CASSLVGGRLTGELFF.

A few counts support this clone. The rearrangement joins TRBV1 to TRBJ2-1; the table gives TRBD2 as D, unverified against the DNA. TRBV1 represents a pseudogene. The CDR3 is 16 residues long. CDR3 protein: CTSSRGGEESYNEQFF. The CDR3 coding sequence is TGCACCAGCAGCCGGGGGGGAGAGGAGTCCTACAATGAGCAGTTCTTC.

V is TRBV6-5 and J is TRBJ1-1; 7 nucleotides match TRBD1. This CDR3 spans 15 amino acids. CDR1 is MNHEY, CDR2 SVGAGI, per germline. Trimming removed 6 bases from V and 1 base from J; junction bases left unmatched: 8. The CDR3 DNA reads TGTGCCAGCAGACTTAACAGGGGCGGGAACACTGAAGCTTTCTTT. Translated, it gives CASRLNRGGNTEAFF.

Concerning this clone: Other DNA sequences from this sample encode an identical CDR3 as well. The V gene is TRBV3-1 (or the pseudogene TRBV3-2), the J gene TRBJ2-2; 8 nucleotides align to TRBD1. The CDR3 is 15 residues long. Germline CDR1 is LGHDT and CDR2 is YNNKEL (reference sequence). Losses at the gene ends were 6 bases for V and 4 bases for J; bases not matched to a gene: 7. The CDR3 bases are TGTGCCAGCAGTCGGACAGGGAAGGGCACCGGGGAGCTGTTTTTT. This translates into CASSRTGKGTGELFF.

The chain combines TRBV9 with TRBJ1-4; possibly TRBD1 for D (6 bases). V lost 4 bases and J 5 bases, leaving 12 bases between the germline ends. Germline V gene sequence: CDR1 SGDLS, CDR2 YYNGEE. This CDR3 has 14 amino acids. CDR3 region: CASSPQGYNEKLFF. CDR3 sequence (DNA): TGTGCCAGCAGCCCCCAGGGGTACAATGAAAAACTGTTTTTT.

J is TRBJ1-1 and V is TRBV27; D ambiguous. The CDR3 length is 13 residues. Germline V gene sequence: CDR1 MNHEY, CDR2 SMNVEV (reference sequence). Trimming pared 2 bases from V and 1 base from J, leaving 5 bases between. This CDR3 is CASSLTANTEAFF. As DNA, the CDR3 is TGTGCCAGCAGTTTAACAGCGAACACTGAAGCTTTCTTT.

This chain connects TRBV5-4 to TRBJ1-3, with TRBD1 matching 11 bases. With V trimmed by 4 bases and J by 4 bases, 4 bases remained unmatched. The CDR3 has 15 residues. The germline CDR1 and CDR2 sequences are SGHNT and YYREEE (reference sequence). The CDR3 nucleotides are TGTGCCAGCAGCAGAGGACAGGGGGCCGGAAACACCATATATTTT. This encodes CASSRGQGAGNTIYF.

This clone has more than one count but fewer than ten. This chain links TRBV19 with TRBJ1-5, with 9 nucleotides matching TRBD1. CDR1 is LNHDA and CDR2 is SQIVND in the germline V gene (reference sequence). The CDR3 spans 17 residues. V lost 5 bases to trimming and J lost 5 bases; unmatched junction nucleotides: 13. The CDR3 DNA is TGTGCCAGTAGTCCAGGGACAGGGATAAGGGTCGATCAGCCCCAGCATTTT. Its translation: CASSPGTGIRVDQPQHF.

Only a few counts were recorded for this clone. The gene calls are TRBV29-1 and TRBJ2-2; D perhaps matches TRBD2 (6 bases). The CDR3 length is 14 residues. Germline V gene data show CDR1 as SQVTM and CDR2 as ANQGSEA. Deletions cut 3 bases from V and 2 bases from J, with 10 bases between. The CDR3 coding sequence is TGCAGCGTTGAGAAGCGGGTAAACACCGGGGAGCTGTTTTTT. It yields the protein CSVEKRVNTGELFF.